This TCR beta chain was recorded in a study of cytomegalovirus exposure and HLA in healthy donors. Germline V gene data show CDR1 as SGHVS and CDR2 as FQNEAQ. The CDR3 covers 16 residues. Whole-study results and caveats: Equally common other TCR beta chains were less clonally expanded than HLA-associated ones, a later analysis found. Trimming of TCR beta V- and J-genes showed a link, identified in a later analysis, to a missense DCLRE1C variant. In a later analysis, the majority of CMV-associated beta chains seemingly showed HLA restriction.

The sample holds a few counts of this clone. Its antigen is still unknown. Primers included in the PCR were 60 Vbeta and 13 Jbeta primers. Sequenced by immunoSEQ multiplex PCR; TCRdb stores in-frame clones only, minus some. In the table there are around 300,000 clones, approximately 70% of which are singletons. Sequencing input: PBMCs. The V gene is TRBV7-8, the J gene TRBJ2-5; 8 positions match TRBD1. The J call may be in error: the DNA end matches TRBJ2-7 better. The clonotype was recovered from a female donor in good health and CMV-seronegative. CDR3 coding DNA: TGTGCCAGCAGCCCCTGGAGGCCGGGACAGGCCTACGAGCAGTACTTC. Protein product: CASSPWRPGQAYEQYF.